Listed here are 7 T cell receptor beta chains from one sample, sequenced in a study of T cell responses to AZD1222 COVID-19 vaccine. The assay was immunoSEQ multiplex PCR, and TCRdb's table has in-frame clones only and misses some. The sample lists about 150,000 clones; 89% were seen once. Sample: peripheral blood, taken on day 0 of AZD1222 vaccination. The receptors come from an adult in good health.

The chain combines TRBV28 with TRBJ1-6; D uncertain. There are 14 residues in the CDR3. The V end lost 6 bases, the J end lost 4 bases, and 10 bases lay between the germline ends. CDR1 and CDR2 from the germline V gene are MDHEN and SYDVKM. CDR3 residues: CASSSHGYNSPLHF. The CDR3 coding sequence is TGTGCCAGCAGCAGCCACGGATATAATTCACCCCTCCACTTT.

This clone was counted a single time. V gene TRBV18 combines with J gene TRBJ2-6; D perhaps matches TRBD1 (5 bases). This CDR3 is 18 amino acids long. Germline V CDR1 and CDR2: KGHSH, LQKENI. The V end lost 0 bases, the J end lost 0 bases, and 12 bases lay between the germline ends. CDR3 loop: CASSPPVRVGSGANVLTF. Written as DNA, the CDR3 is TGTGCCAGCTCACCACCGGTCAGGGTAGGCTCTGGGGCCAACGTCCTGACTTTC.

The chain recombines TRBV28 with TRBJ2-2; possible D gene TRBD2, 5 bases. The CDR3 contains 15 residues. V dropped 8 bases and J dropped 2 bases, with 15 bases sitting between them. Germline V gene lookup returns CDR1 MDHEN and CDR2 SYDVKM. Written as DNA, the CDR3 is TGTGCCAGCGGAGGCCCCAGCGCTAACACCGGGGAGCTGTTTTTT. Translation: CASGGPSANTGELFF.

This clone has more than one count but fewer than ten. The DNA for the CDR3 is TGCAGTGCTAGTCCTCGGGACAGGGGAGTGGGTAACTATGGCTACACCTTC. It is translated as CSASPRDRGVGNYGYTF. V gene TRBV20-1 combines with J gene TRBJ1-2; the match to TRBD1 covers 10 bases. V shed 3 bases and J 1 base; nucleotides not matched to a gene: 11. This CDR3 comprises 17 residues. Germline V gene data show CDR1 as DFQATT and CDR2 as SNEGSKA (reference sequence).

The rearrangement joins TRBV18 to TRBJ2-6; D is undetermined. Germline lookup yields CDR1 KGHSH and CDR2 LQKENI. This CDR3 region has 16 residues. Trimming pared 6 bases from V and 1 base from J, leaving 13 bases between. The CDR3, as DNA: TGTGCCAGCTCTCCTCTCAGCCGATCTGGGGCCAACGTCCTGACTTTC. Translated: CASSPLSRSGANVLTF.

This clone was counted between two and nine times. This sequence joins TRBV6-5 and TRBJ2-7, with a tentative D call TRBD1 (6 bases). Germline V gene sequence: CDR1 MNHEY, CDR2 SVGAGI. The CDR3 has 15 amino acids. Trimming pared 0 bases from V and 1 base from J, leaving 10 bases between. As DNA, the CDR3 is TGTGCCAGCAGTTACTCGACAGGTAGTTCCTACGAGCAGTACTTC. Amino acids: CASSYSTGSSYEQYF.

The V call is TRBV7-2, the J call TRBJ2-7; D is possibly TRBD1 (7 bases). The ends were cut back, 5 bases at V and 4 bases at J, with 18 bases in the middle. Germline V gene sequence: CDR1 SGHTA, CDR2 FQGNSA. The CDR3 is 15 residues long. CDR3 loop: CASSQGGGKTYEQYF. The CDR3, as DNA: TGTGCCAGCAGCCAGGGGGGCGGGAAAACGTACGAGCAGTACTTC.